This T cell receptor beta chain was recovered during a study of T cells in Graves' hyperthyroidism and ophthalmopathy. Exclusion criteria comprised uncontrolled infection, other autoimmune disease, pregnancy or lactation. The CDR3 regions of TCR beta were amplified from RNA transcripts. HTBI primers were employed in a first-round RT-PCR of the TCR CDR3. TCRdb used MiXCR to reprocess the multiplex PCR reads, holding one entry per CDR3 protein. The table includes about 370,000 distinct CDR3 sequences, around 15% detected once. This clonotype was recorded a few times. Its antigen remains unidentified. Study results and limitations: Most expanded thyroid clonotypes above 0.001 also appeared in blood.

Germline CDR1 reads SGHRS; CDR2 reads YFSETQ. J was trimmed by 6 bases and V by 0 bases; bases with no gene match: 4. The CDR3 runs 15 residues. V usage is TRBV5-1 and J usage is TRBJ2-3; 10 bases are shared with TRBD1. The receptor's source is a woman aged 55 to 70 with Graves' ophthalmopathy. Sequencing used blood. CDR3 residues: CASSLGQGAGDTQYF. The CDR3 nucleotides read TGCGCCAGCAGCTTGGGACAGGGGGCCGGGGATACGCAGTATTTT.